This T cell receptor beta chain was identified in a study of blood T cell repertoires in COVID-19. Turning to the study itself: Acute and convalescent COVID-19 samples came from the United States, Italy and Spain. T cells, B-cell-depleted T cells, or PBMCs provided the cDNA or gDNA that served as material.

Participant-reported clinical history was the basis for cohort assignment. As originally analysed: Scientists estimated how many nucleated cells there were by amplifying reference gene primers. Data came from immunoSEQ multiplex PCR; TCRdb stores just in-frame clones and leaves some out. For V, J and clone size, that table is used; D and trimming come from the DNA. The sample records about 360,000 clones, roughly 90% being singletons. The clonotype was recovered from a woman aged 40 to 49 with acute COVID-19. The sequencing sample was made of PBMCs or T cells enriched from blood (not recorded which).

CDR3 coding DNA: TGCAGTGCTAGAAAAGCTGATACGCAGTATTTT. Protein: CSARKADTQYF. V gene TRBV20-1 combines with J gene TRBJ2-3; no reliable D call. CDR3 length: 11 amino acids. Germline CDR1 DFQATT, CDR2 SNEGSKA (reference sequence). V lost 2 bases and J lost 6, with 6 bases in between.